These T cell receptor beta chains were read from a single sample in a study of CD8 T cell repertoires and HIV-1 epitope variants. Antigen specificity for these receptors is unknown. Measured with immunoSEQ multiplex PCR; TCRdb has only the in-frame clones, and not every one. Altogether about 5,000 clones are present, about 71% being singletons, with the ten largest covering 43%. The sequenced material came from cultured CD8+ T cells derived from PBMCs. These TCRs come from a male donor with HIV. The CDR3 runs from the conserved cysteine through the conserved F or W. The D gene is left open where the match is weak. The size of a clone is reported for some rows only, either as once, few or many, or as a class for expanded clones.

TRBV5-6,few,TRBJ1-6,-,TGTGCCAGCAGTCTTGGGTTTTCACCCCTCCACTTT,CASSLGFSPLHF
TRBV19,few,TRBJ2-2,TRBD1,TGTGCCAGCACTATGGGACAGGGGGTAAGAGGGGAGCTGTTTTTT,CASTMGQGVRGELFF
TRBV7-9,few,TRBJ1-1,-,TGTGCCAGCAGCCCATTTCAGGGCGGCACTGAAGCTTTCTTT,CASSPFQGGTEAFF
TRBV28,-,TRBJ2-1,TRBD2,TGTGCCAGCAGTTTATCGCGGGGGGCTATGGAGCAGTTCTTC,CASSLSRGAMEQFF
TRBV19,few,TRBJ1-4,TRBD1,TGTGCCAGTAGTCCGGGACAGGCTAATGAAAAACTGTTTTTT,CASSPGQANEKLFF
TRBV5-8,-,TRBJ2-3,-,TGTGCCAGCAGCTTGGCCAGTTTAGGTAGGGGGGGTGATACGCAGTATTTT,CASSLASLGRGGDTQYF
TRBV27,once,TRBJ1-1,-,TGTGCCAGCTGCGACGGGAACACTGAAGCTTTCTTT,CASCDGNTEAFF
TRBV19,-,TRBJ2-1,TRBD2,TGTGCCAGTAGTTTCGTAGCGGGAGAGCAGTTCTTC,CASSFVAGEQFF
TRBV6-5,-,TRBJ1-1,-,TGTGCCAGCAGGGAAGGGAAGGGTGAAGCTTTCTTT,CASREGKGEAFF
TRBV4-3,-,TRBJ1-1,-,TGCGCCAGCAGCCAAGTTGACGGCCATAACACTGAAGCTTTCTTT,CASSQVDGHNTEAFF
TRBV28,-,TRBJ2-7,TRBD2,TGTGCCAGCAGAGGTACTAGCGGAGTGTCCTACGAGCAGTACTTC,CASRGTSGVSYEQYF
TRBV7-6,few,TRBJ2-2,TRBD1,TGTGCCAGCAGCGCATCGACAGGGGGCGGCGGTAGCACCGGGGAGCTGTTTTTT,CASSASTGGGGSTGELFF
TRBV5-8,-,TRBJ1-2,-,TGTGCCAGCAGCCCTTGGCCGGTAGAATTGGACTATGGCTACACCTTC,CASSPWPVELDYGYTF
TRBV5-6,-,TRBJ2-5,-,TGTGCCAGCAGCTTGGGCGCACAAGAGACCCAGTACTTC,CASSLGAQETQYF
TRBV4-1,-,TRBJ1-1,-,TGCGCCAGCAGCCAAGGAGGGAGCACTGAAGCTTTCTTT,CASSQGGSTEAFF
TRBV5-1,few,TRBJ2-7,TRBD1,TGCGCCAGCAGCTTGGGGACAGGGGAGTTGGAGCAGTACTTC,CASSLGTGELEQYF
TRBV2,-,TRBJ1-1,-,TGTGCCAGCAGTGAATTCGGGTCTGAAGCTTTCTTT,CASSEFGSEAFF
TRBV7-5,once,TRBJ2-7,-,TGTGTCAGAAGCATCCACCAGGCGAGCTCCTACGAGCAGTACTTC,CVRSIHQASSYEQYF
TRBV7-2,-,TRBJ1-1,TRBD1,TGTGCCAGCAGCCAGGGGGGCGGATCTGAAGCTTTCTTT,CASSQGGGSEAFF
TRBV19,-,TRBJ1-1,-,TGTGCCAGTACTGCGTTGGGTTGGGGAAGAACTGAAGCTTTCTTT,CASTALGWGRTEAFF
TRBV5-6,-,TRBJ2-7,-,TGTGCCAGCAGCTATGGGACCGCCTCCTACGAGCAGTACTTC,CASSYGTASYEQYF
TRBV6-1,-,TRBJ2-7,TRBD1,TGTGCCAGCAGCCTGACAGGGTCATTTACCTACGAGCAGTACTTC,CASSLTGSFTYEQYF
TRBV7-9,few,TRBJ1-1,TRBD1,TGTGCCAGCAGCTCGGATAGGGGGCACGCTGAAGCTTTCTTT,CASSSDRGHAEAFF
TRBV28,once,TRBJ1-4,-,TGTGCCAGCAGTTTGGATGCAGGGGATCTTGAAAAACTGTTTTTT,CASSLDAGDLEKLFF
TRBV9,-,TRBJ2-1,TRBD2,TGTGCCAGCAGCGGGGCCGGGACTACCCTTGGGGAGCAGTTCTTC,CASSGAGTTLGEQFF
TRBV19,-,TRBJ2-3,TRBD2,TGTGCCAGTAGTATCTCGGGCGGGAGGCCCGATACGCAGTATTTT,CASSISGGRPDTQYF
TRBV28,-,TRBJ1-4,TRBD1,TGTGCCAGCGCGGACAGGGGCGAACTTAATGAAAAACTGTTTTTT,CASADRGELNEKLFF
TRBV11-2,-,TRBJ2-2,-,TGTGCCAGCAGCTTAGCCAGGAAAACCGGGGAGCTGTTTTTT,CASSLARKTGELFF
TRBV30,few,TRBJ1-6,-,TGTGCCTGGAGTGTAGGCGAAAGGGGCGGAGGATCACCCCTCCACTTT,CAWSVGERGGGSPLHF
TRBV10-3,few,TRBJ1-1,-,TGTGCCATCAGTGAGGGGGATACTGAAGCTTTCTTT,CAISEGDTEAFF
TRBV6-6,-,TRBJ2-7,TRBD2,TGTGCCAGCAGCCTAAACGGACTAGCGGGGTCCTACGAGCAGTACTTC,CASSLNGLAGSYEQYF
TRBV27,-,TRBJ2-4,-,TGTGCCAGCAGTTTACTCACCACCGGACGGGACTCGAACATTCAGTACTTC,CASSLLTTGRDSNIQYF
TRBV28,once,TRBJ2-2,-,TGTGCCACATTGGACGGGGACACCGGGGAGCTGTTTTTT,CATLDGDTGELFF
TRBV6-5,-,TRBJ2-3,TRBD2,TGTGCCAGCAGTTTACTAGCGGGGGGCACAGATACGCAGTATTTT,CASSLLAGGTDTQYF
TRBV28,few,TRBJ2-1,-,TGTGCCAGCAGTTTAGAGTACAATGAGCAGTTCTTC,CASSLEYNEQFF
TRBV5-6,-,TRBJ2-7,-,TGTGCCAGCAGCTTAGGAACCTACGAGCAGTACTTC,CASSLGTYEQYF
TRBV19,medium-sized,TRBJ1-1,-,TGTGCCAGTAGTATTGGCGGGGCAGCCCTTGAAGCTTTCTTT,CASSIGGAALEAFF
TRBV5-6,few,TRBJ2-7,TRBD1,TGTGCCAGCAGCCCAACGGCCCGGACAGGGCCCTACGAGCAGTACTTC,CASSPTARTGPYEQYF
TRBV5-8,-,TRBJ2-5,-,TGTGCCAGCAGCCCGGGGGTCAGGTCGTACCAAGAGACCCAGTACTTC,CASSPGVRSYQETQYF
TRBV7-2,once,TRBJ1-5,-,TGTGCCAGCAGCTTAACGGTCGCCAAGGGTCAGCCCCAGCATTTT,CASSLTVAKGQPQHF